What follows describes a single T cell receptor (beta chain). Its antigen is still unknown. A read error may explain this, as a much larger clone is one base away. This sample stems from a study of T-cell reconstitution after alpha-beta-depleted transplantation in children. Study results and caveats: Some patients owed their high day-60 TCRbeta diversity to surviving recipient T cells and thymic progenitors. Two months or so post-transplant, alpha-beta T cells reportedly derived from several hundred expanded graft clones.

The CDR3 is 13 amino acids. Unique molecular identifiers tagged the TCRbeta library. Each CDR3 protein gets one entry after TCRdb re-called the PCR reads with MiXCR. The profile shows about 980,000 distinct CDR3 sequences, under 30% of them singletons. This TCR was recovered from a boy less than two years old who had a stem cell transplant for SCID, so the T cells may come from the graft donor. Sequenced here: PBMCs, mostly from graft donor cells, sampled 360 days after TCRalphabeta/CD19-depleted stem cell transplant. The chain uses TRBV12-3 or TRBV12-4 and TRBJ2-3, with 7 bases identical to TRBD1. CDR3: CASLRQGTDTKYF. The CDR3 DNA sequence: TGTGCCAGCCTGAGACAGGGCACAGATACGAAGTATTTT.